This record looks at one T cell receptor beta chain sequence and its context. Only Caucasian adults living in Nashville, Tennessee served as donors. Naive CD45RA+ and memory CD45RA-negative subsets were split from CD4+ cells. CDR1 is MNHNY, CDR2 SVGAGI, per germline (reference sequence). This CDR3 has 15 residues. V lost 6 bases, J lost 0 bases, and 15 bases lay in between. This sample is drawn from a study of shared clonotypes between healthy human individuals. Overall study context: Each donor contributed plates that comprised three CD4 naive, three CD4 memory, two CD8 naive and one CD8 memory.

Original processing notes: Filtering was not the same, since immunoSEQ gave junction-only sequences without quality scores. TCRdb's table, derived via immunoSEQ multiplex PCR, lists solely in-frame clones and lacks some. V and J calls plus clone size are reproduced from that table; the DNA served to infer D and trimming. The sample lists millions of clones, just over 90% occurring once. V usage is TRBV6-6 and J usage is TRBJ2-7; a weak D match, TRBD2 (6 bases). Sequencing was performed on naive CD4+ T cells sorted from blood. Subset denoted: CD45RA+ positively selected. The receptor comes from a man between 18 and 29 years old in good health. CDR3 DNA sequence: TGTGCCAGCAGCCCTGGGACTTTTAGCTCCTACGAGCAGTACTTC. Its translation: CASSPGTFSSYEQYF.